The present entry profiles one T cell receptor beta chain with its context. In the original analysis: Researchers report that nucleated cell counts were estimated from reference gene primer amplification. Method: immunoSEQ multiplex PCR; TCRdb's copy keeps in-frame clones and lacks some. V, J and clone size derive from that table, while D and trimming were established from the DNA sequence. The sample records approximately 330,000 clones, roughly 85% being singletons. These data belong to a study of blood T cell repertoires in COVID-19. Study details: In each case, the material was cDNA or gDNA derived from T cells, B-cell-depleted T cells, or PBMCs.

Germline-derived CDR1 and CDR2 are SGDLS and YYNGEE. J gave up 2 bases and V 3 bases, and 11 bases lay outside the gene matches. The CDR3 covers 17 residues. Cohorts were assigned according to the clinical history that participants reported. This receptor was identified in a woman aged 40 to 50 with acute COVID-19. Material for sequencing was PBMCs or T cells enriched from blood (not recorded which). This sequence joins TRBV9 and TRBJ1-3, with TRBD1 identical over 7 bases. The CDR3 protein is CASSAPASDRAGNTIYF. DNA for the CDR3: TGTGCCAGCAGCGCGCCCGCGTCCGACAGGGCTGGAAACACCATATATTTT. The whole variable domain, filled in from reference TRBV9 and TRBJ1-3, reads DSGVTQTPKHLITATGQRVTLRCSPRSGDLSVYWYQQSLDQGLQFLIQYYNGEERAKGNILERFSAQQFPDLHSELNLSSLELGDSALYFCASSAPASDRAGNTIYFGEGSWLTVV.